These T cell receptor beta chains were read from a single sample in a study of shared clonotypes between healthy human individuals. Some clones are missing from TCRdb's copy, which holds only in-frame ones; the method was immunoSEQ multiplex PCR. The sample lists 2 million to 3 million clones; around nine tenths were seen once. Sample: naive CD4+ T cells sorted from blood. The receptor source for this set is a man between 18 and 29 years old in good health. The CDR3 runs from the conserved cysteine through the conserved F or W. The order of the fields is J gene, D gene, clone size, V gene, CDR3 DNA, CDR3 protein. D genes are given only for firm matches. Size tells how often a clone was seen (once, few, many) or the class of an expanded clone, and some rows leave it out.

J gene: TRBJ2-7
D gene: NA
clone size: NA
V gene: TRBV2
CDR3 DNA: TGTGCCAGCAAGTCTGGTTACGAGCAGTACTTC
CDR3 protein: CASKSGYEQYF

J gene: TRBJ1-4
D gene: NA
clone size: NA
V gene: TRBV18
CDR3 DNA: TGTGCCAGCTCATCCCTGGTCCTTAATGAAAAACTGTTTTTT
CDR3 protein: CASSSLVLNEKLFF

J gene: TRBJ1-6
D gene: NA
clone size: few
V gene: TRBV5-1
CDR3 DNA: TGCGCCAGCAGGTCTTCAGGGGCGGATAGTTCACCCCTCCACTTT
CDR3 protein: CASRSSGADSSPLHF

J gene: TRBJ2-7
D gene: NA
clone size: NA
V gene: TRBV5-1
CDR3 DNA: TGCGCCAGCAGCCGTATCCCTCTCAGGGGAAGCTCCTACGAGCAGTACTTC
CDR3 protein: CASSRIPLRGSSYEQYF

J gene: TRBJ2-7
D gene: NA
clone size: NA
V gene: TRBV19
CDR3 DNA: TGTGCCAGTAGCCCCGGGGGAGGCTCCTACGAGCAGTACTTC
CDR3 protein: CASSPGGGSYEQYF

J gene: TRBJ1-6
D gene: NA
clone size: NA
V gene: TRBV10-3
CDR3 DNA: TGTGCCATCTCATTGTCCGATAATTCACCCCTCCACTTT
CDR3 protein: CAISLSDNSPLHF

J gene: TRBJ2-2
D gene: NA
clone size: NA
V gene: TRBV5-1
CDR3 DNA: TGCGCCAGCAGCTTGGAGCCGTATGCCGGGGAGCTGTTTTTT
CDR3 protein: CASSLEPYAGELFF

J gene: TRBJ2-3
D gene: TRBD2
clone size: NA
V gene: TRBV12-5
CDR3 DNA: TGTGCTAGTGGTCCGCCGCACATGACTAGCGGGAGCACAGATACGCAGTATTTT
CDR3 protein: CASGPPHMTSGSTDTQYF

J gene: TRBJ2-7
D gene: TRBD1
clone size: NA
V gene: TRBV5-1
CDR3 DNA: TGCGCCTCTACACCTACCGGGACAGGGAGATTGGACGGGTACGAGCAGTACTTC
CDR3 protein: CASTPTGTGRLDGYEQYF

J gene: TRBJ1-5
D gene: NA
clone size: NA
V gene: TRBV18
CDR3 DNA: TGTGCCAGCTCACCACCGATGGCAGGCCAAAGGAGCAATCAGCCCCAGCATTTT
CDR3 protein: CASSPPMAGQRSNQPQHF

J gene: TRBJ1-5
D gene: TRBD1
clone size: NA
V gene: TRBV2
CDR3 DNA: TGTGCCAGCAGCGTTGGACAGGGGAATCAGCCCCAGCATTTT
CDR3 protein: CASSVGQGNQPQHF

J gene: TRBJ2-1
D gene: NA
clone size: once
V gene: TRBV10-3
CDR3 DNA: TGTGCCATCAGTGAGTCTTACAGGGAAAATGAGCAGTTCTTC
CDR3 protein: CAISESYRENEQFF

J gene: TRBJ2-3
D gene: NA
clone size: NA
V gene: TRBV7-9
CDR3 DNA: TGTGCCAGCACCCTAATCCGGGATACAGATACGCAGTATTTT
CDR3 protein: CASTLIRDTDTQYF

J gene: TRBJ1-5
D gene: NA
clone size: NA
V gene: TRBV7-2
CDR3 DNA: TGTGCCAGCAGCTCGCAGGCGAACCAGCCCCAGCATTTT
CDR3 protein: CASSSQANQPQHF

J gene: TRBJ1-4
D gene: TRBD1
clone size: once
V gene: TRBV5-4
CDR3 DNA: TGTGCCAGCAGCTCAGACCGGGACAGGGGGGCCACTAATGAAAAACTGTTTTTT
CDR3 protein: CASSSDRDRGATNEKLFF

J gene: TRBJ2-5
D gene: NA
clone size: NA
V gene: TRBV19
CDR3 DNA: TGTGCCAGTACCCTCCCGAGGGGGTCTGGAGAGACCCAGTACTTC
CDR3 protein: CASTLPRGSGETQYF

J gene: TRBJ2-1
D gene: TRBD2
clone size: NA
V gene: TRBV7-2
CDR3 DNA: TGTGCCAGCAGCTTATCCCAAGCGGGGGGCTACAATGAGCAGTTCTTC
CDR3 protein: CASSLSQAGGYNEQFF

J gene: TRBJ2-3
D gene: NA
clone size: NA
V gene: TRBV19
CDR3 DNA: TGTGCCAGTAGTATTTTAGAGGGCGATACGCAGTATTTT
CDR3 protein: CASSILEGDTQYF

J gene: TRBJ2-3
D gene: TRBD2
clone size: NA
V gene: TRBV4-1
CDR3 DNA: TGCGCCAGCAGCGTCCCGCCAGCGGGGGGGCCTGGCACAGATACGCAGTATTTT
CDR3 protein: CASSVPPAGGPGTDTQYF

J gene: TRBJ2-2
D gene: NA
clone size: NA
V gene: TRBV12-5
CDR3 DNA: TGTGCTAGTGGCCTATTGAACGCCTTTAGTGACAGGAGGTACACCGGGGAGCTGTTTTTT
CDR3 protein: CASGLLNAFSDRRYTGELFF

J gene: TRBJ2-5
D gene: NA
clone size: NA
V gene: TRBV4-3
CDR3 DNA: TGCGCCAGCAGCCACTTACAGCAAGAGACCCAGTACTTC
CDR3 protein: CASSHLQQETQYF

J gene: TRBJ1-2
D gene: NA
clone size: NA
V gene: TRBV19
CDR3 DNA: TGTGCCAGTAGTCGTGGGACGATGCTCTATGGCTACACCTTC
CDR3 protein: CASSRGTMLYGYTF

J gene: TRBJ1-1
D gene: TRBD1
clone size: NA
V gene: TRBV2
CDR3 DNA: TGTGCCAGCAGTCGGGACAGAGGAACTGAAGCTTTCTTT
CDR3 protein: CASSRDRGTEAFF

J gene: TRBJ1-2
D gene: TRBD1
clone size: NA
V gene: TRBV6-6
CDR3 DNA: TGTGCCAGCAGCCTACAGGGGACCCTCTATGGCTACACCTTC
CDR3 protein: CASSLQGTLYGYTF

J gene: TRBJ2-7
D gene: TRBD1
clone size: NA
V gene: TRBV6-1
CDR3 DNA: TGTGCCAGCGCAAGACAGGGTAGCTCCTACGAGCAGTACTTC
CDR3 protein: CASARQGSSYEQYF

J gene: TRBJ2-3
D gene: TRBD1
clone size: NA
V gene: TRBV9
CDR3 DNA: TGTGCCAGCACCGGGACAGGGGGCCCAGATACGCAGTATTTT
CDR3 protein: CASTGTGGPDTQYF

J gene: TRBJ2-6
D gene: NA
clone size: NA
V gene: TRBV9
CDR3 DNA: TGTGCCAGCAGCGTAACCAGTGGGGCCAACGTCCTGACTTTC
CDR3 protein: CASSVTSGANVLTF

J gene: TRBJ2-2
D gene: NA
clone size: NA
V gene: TRBV9
CDR3 DNA: TGTGCCAGCAGCGCGGCAGGAACCGGGGAGCTGTTTTTT
CDR3 protein: CASSAAGTGELFF

J gene: TRBJ1-6
D gene: TRBD1
clone size: NA
V gene: TRBV7-9
CDR3 DNA: TGTGCCAGCAGCCCTACAGGGACAGGGTCTTCACCCCTCCACTTT
CDR3 protein: CASSPTGTGSSPLHF

J gene: TRBJ2-5
D gene: NA
clone size: NA
V gene: TRBV21-1
CDR3 DNA: TGTGCCAGCAGCAAGCCCGGGACCGAATGGGAGACCCAGTACTTC
CDR3 protein: CASSKPGTEWETQYF

J gene: TRBJ2-1
D gene: NA
clone size: once
V gene: TRBV30
CDR3 DNA: TGTGCCTGGAACCGCCAGAATGAGCAGTTCTTC
CDR3 protein: CAWNRQNEQFF

J gene: TRBJ2-6
D gene: NA
clone size: NA
V gene: TRBV7-2
CDR3 DNA: TGTGCCAGCAGCATAGGACCCTCACGCTCTGGGGCCAACGTCCTGACTTTC
CDR3 protein: CASSIGPSRSGANVLTF

J gene: TRBJ2-1
D gene: TRBD2
clone size: NA
V gene: TRBV5-4
CDR3 DNA: TGTGCCAGCTCCTCTCCGGGACTAGCGGGAGCAGGGGCATACAATGAGCAGTTCTTC
CDR3 protein: CASSSPGLAGAGAYNEQFF

J gene: TRBJ2-3
D gene: NA
clone size: NA
V gene: TRBV7-9
CDR3 DNA: TGTGCCGGGGGTTCCACAGATACGCAGTATTTT
CDR3 protein: CAGGSTDTQYF

J gene: TRBJ2-2
D gene: NA
clone size: NA
V gene: TRBV4-3
CDR3 DNA: TGCGCCAGCAGCCAACTCCTTTCTAACACCGGGGAGCTGTTTTTT
CDR3 protein: CASSQLLSNTGELFF

J gene: TRBJ2-5
D gene: NA
clone size: once
V gene: TRBV5-1
CDR3 DNA: TGCGCCAGCAGCTCGCCGGACGGCCAAGAGACCCAGTACTTC
CDR3 protein: CASSSPDGQETQYF

J gene: TRBJ2-7
D gene: NA
clone size: NA
V gene: TRBV7-9
CDR3 DNA: TGTGCCAGCAGCTTTCCGGGGGCGAGATTCTACGAGCAGTACTTC
CDR3 protein: CASSFPGARFYEQYF

J gene: TRBJ2-3
D gene: NA
clone size: NA
V gene: TRBV5-6
CDR3 DNA: TGTGCCAGCAGCTTGCCCAACACAGATACGCAGTATTTT
CDR3 protein: CASSLPNTDTQYF

J gene: TRBJ2-2
D gene: NA
clone size: NA
V gene: TRBV6-5
CDR3 DNA: TGTGCCAGCAGTGGCCGGGGGTACGCCGGGGAGCTGTTTTTT
CDR3 protein: CASSGRGYAGELFF

J gene: TRBJ2-2
D gene: NA
clone size: NA
V gene: TRBV7-6
CDR3 DNA: TGTGCCAGCAGCCAACAGTTTGGGGCGACCGGGGAGCTGTTTTTT
CDR3 protein: CASSQQFGATGELFF

J gene: TRBJ2-1
D gene: TRBD2
clone size: NA
V gene: TRBV19
CDR3 DNA: TGTGCCAGTAGTAGTGGGGGAGGGCCTTGGTACAATGAGCAGTTCTTC
CDR3 protein: CASSSGGGPWYNEQFF

J gene: TRBJ2-3
D gene: NA
clone size: NA
V gene: TRBV6-5
CDR3 DNA: TGTGCCAGCAGTTACTCGGAGGGAACAGGGAGCGATACGCAGTATTTT
CDR3 protein: CASSYSEGTGSDTQYF

J gene: TRBJ1-6
D gene: NA
clone size: NA
V gene: TRBV19
CDR3 DNA: TGTGCCAGTAATCCAGGGGAGTTCTCCTATAATTCACCCCTCCACTTT
CDR3 protein: CASNPGEFSYNSPLHF

J gene: TRBJ2-1
D gene: TRBD2
clone size: NA
V gene: TRBV7-2
CDR3 DNA: TGTGCCAGCAGCTTAGCGCGCCAGCGGGGGGTATATGAGCAGTTCTTC
CDR3 protein: CASSLARQRGVYEQFF